The present entry profiles one T cell receptor beta chain with its context. The clone's antigen remains unknown. No much larger clone exists at a distance of one base, and base qualities are not known. The method behind the library was the immunoSEQ multiplex PCR assay. The original pipeline was this. To diagnose cytomegalovirus status from the catalog of TCR beta chain sequences, a statistical classification framework was built. TCRdb took this table from immuneACCESS and kept in-frame rearrangements with V and J called. Such tables lack part of the clones; where checked against another copy, unresolved V genes explain under half of the gap, and the rest is unexplained. V and J calls and clone size are given by that table; D and trimming were obtained from the DNA. The sample profile shows approximately 190,000 clones; roughly 82% of them were found once. Clones ranked in the top ten supply roughly 6.5% of the sample.

The sample comes from a study of cytomegalovirus exposure and HLA in healthy donors (dated by TCRdb to 2016 to 2017). In the study overall: According to a later analysis, one platform produced both the roughly 120 validation repertoires and the approximately 670 repertoires of the first cohort. In addition to the first cohort of 666 subjects, a separate validation cohort of 130 or so different subjects was used. High-throughput TCR immunosequencing, statistical association of individual TCRs with disease status, and machine learning were combined to predict cytomegalovirus infection status. The study aimed to test whether cataloging public T cell receptors could reveal signatures of past pathogen exposure. General findings and caveats noted by the study authors: While some public TCRs were present in many individuals, most TCR sequences turned up only very rarely across donors. It was suggested by the authors that the approach could potentially be generalized to other disease states and immunological phenotypes. In a later analysis, TCRs clustered in the first cohort were found to also tend to co-occur in the 120 or so validation repertoires, with around 94% of cluster scores above 0. In both the original and validation cohorts, the classifier was reported to diagnose cytomegalovirus status with high specificity and sensitivity. A few of the identified cytomegalovirus-associated TCR beta chains were confirmed in vitro to be specific for cytomegalovirus antigens. A later analysis had no HLA typing for the validation cohort, so co-occurrence there was scored across all 110 or so repertoires. The study listed 150 to 200 TCR beta chains as associated with cytomegalovirus.

Based on the germline V gene (reference sequence), the CDR1 and CDR2 sequences are SGHKS and YYEKEE. The CDR3 numbers 15 residues from cysteine through phenylalanine. Left in the record is the CDR3 DNA by itself, 45 bases read in frame from the first base. V is cut back by 3 bases and J by 3 bases, with 3 bases in the junction unmatched. Separate from the roughly 650-subject first cohort, the validation cohort of 95 to 150 subjects was the group to which the donors belonged. The chain uses TRBV5-5 and TRBJ2-7; 13 central bases correspond to TRBD2. Sequenced: PBMCs. This sequence originates from a man aged 18 to 35 in good health and CMV-seropositive. This receptor carries the CDR3 CASSYRLAGGYEQYF. The bases read TGTGCCAGCAGCTACCGACTAGCGGGAGGCTACGAGCAGTACTTC.